What follows are 8 T cell receptor beta chains derived from one specimen sequenced in a study of Graves' ophthalmopathy and Graves' hyperthyroidism. The TCR beta CDR3 regions underwent amplification from RNA transcripts. HTBI primers served in a first-round RT-PCR, which a second-round multiplex PCR followed. TCRdb re-derived calls from the multiplex PCR reads in MiXCR, one entry per CDR3 protein. Seen here are roughly 1.1 million distinct CDR3 sequences, approximately 35% observed once, and the top ten hold roughly 11%. The sequenced material came from peripheral blood or thyroid tissue (not recorded which). These receptors came from an adult man with Graves' hyperthyroidism.

The rearrangement uses TRBV12-3 or TRBV12-4 and TRBJ1-4, with a tentative D call TRBD1 (6 bases). Trimming shortened V by 6 bases and J by 11 bases, and 13 bases separated the two germline ends. The CDR3 loop spans 12 amino acids. As DNA, the CDR3 is TGTGCCAGCAGCCGGGGGACAATGAAACTGTTTTTT. Amino acids: CASSRGTMKLFF.

The table lists this clonotype with a few counts. This chain joins TRBV4-3 and TRBJ1-5, with TRBD1 matching 12 bases. Germline CDR1 reads LGHNA; CDR2 reads YSLEER. The ends lost 3 bases at V and 7 bases at J; junction bases unmatched: 7. The CDR3 covers 16 residues. Here the CDR3 reads CASSHPGQGAWQPQHF. DNA of the CDR3: TGCGCCAGCAGCCACCCGGGACAGGGGGCTTGGCAGCCCCAGCATTTT.

This clonotype was detected only a few times. The CDR3 DNA follows: TGTGCCAGCAGCGCCCCTCGACAGGGGGTGAACACTGAAGCTTTCTTT. It yields the protein CASSAPRQGVNTEAFF. The chain carries TRBV9 and TRBJ1-1, with 9 bases matching TRBD1. V was clipped by 3 bases and J by 0 bases; unmatched bases: 6. This CDR3 contains 16 residues. The germline CDR1 and CDR2 sequences are SGDLS and YYNGEE.

This chain uses TRBV19 with TRBJ2-7; the D is unclear. This CDR3 spans 15 amino acids. The V end was cut by 7 bases, the J end by 1 base, with 17 bases between. The V gene's germline CDR1 is LNHDA and CDR2 SQIVND (reference sequence). CDR3 bases: TGTGCCAGTACCGCCTCCGGCCGAGGATCCTACGAGCAGTACTTC. This sequence encodes CASTASGRGSYEQYF.

As regards this clonotype: This may come from a read error, since a much larger clone is one base off. The CDR3 sequence is CASRRQRNQPQHF. DNA of the CDR3: TGTGCCAGCAGGAGACAGAGAAATCAGCCCCAGCATTTT. The V and J genes are TRBV10-3 and TRBJ1-5, with D maybe TRBD1 (5 bases). The V gene's germline CDR1 is ENHRY and CDR2 SYGVKD. The V end was cut by 10 bases, the J end by 4 bases, with 14 bases between. The CDR3 is 13 residues long.

This clonotype appeared many times. The chain carries TRBV29-1 and TRBJ2-7, with a tentative D call TRBD2 (5 bases). V lost 4 bases, J lost 0 bases, and 10 bases lay in between. The germline V gene has CDR1 SQVTM and CDR2 ANQGSEA. The CDR3 contains 13 residues. CDR3 DNA sequence: TGCAGCGTTGTCTTAGACTACTCCTACGAGCAGTACTTC. It is translated as CSVVLDYSYEQYF.

V usage is TRBV7-8 and J usage is TRBJ2-2; the match to TRBD2 covers 10 bases. J lost 1 base, V lost 4 bases, and 9 bases had no gene match. The germline V gene has CDR1 SGHVS and CDR2 FQNEAQ. The CDR3 runs to 18 residues. CDR3 in DNA: TGTGCCAGCAGCTCTCCCCCCTTAGCGGGAGGGAACACCGGGGAGCTGTTTTTT. Its translation is CASSSPPLAGGNTGELFF.

This clonotype came up a few times. The V and J genes are TRBV20-1 and TRBJ1-6; weak D call: TRBD1 (5 bases). The CDR3 is 14 residues long. Germline CDR1 and CDR2: DFQATT and SNEGSKA (reference sequence). The V gene lost 1 base and the J gene lost 4 bases, with 8 bases spanning the gap. The CDR3 sequence: CSARAAGYNSPLHF. In DNA form, the CDR3 reads TGCAGTGCTAGAGCGGCAGGGTATAATTCACCCCTCCACTTT.